These 4 T cell receptor beta chains were sequenced from one sample in a study of Ad26.COV2.S vaccination and SARS-CoV-2 variants. Treatment given: some 20 received Ad26.COV2.S at low or high dose, single or two shots; a few received placebo; per-sample allocation not given. Each sample was drawn 63 days after the first injection (of vaccine or placebo). TCRdb keeps only in-frame clones here, not all; method: immunoSEQ multiplex PCR. This sample has just over 350,000 clones, with about 85% found just once. Sequencing used peripheral blood, obtained in a trial of Ad26.COV2.S vaccine versus placebo. The receptor source for this set is a person aged 18-65 years who received the Ad26.COV2.S COVID-19 vaccine or a placebo.

The chain combines TRBV6-5 with TRBJ1-2; D not certain. Trimming removed 6 bases from V and 7 bases from J, with 15 bases in between. CDR1 and CDR2 (germline): MNHEY, SVGAGI. The CDR3 spans 13 residues. CDR3 nucleotides: TGTGCCAGCAGCCCCCCTCGGGCAGGTGGCTACACCTTC. As protein: CASSPPRAGGYTF.

J is TRBJ1-4 and V is TRBV5-1; the D gene is possibly TRBD1 (5 bases). CDR3 length: 16 residues. V was cut by 4 bases and J by 4 bases, with 17 bases left in between. Per the germline V gene, CDR1 is SGHRS and CDR2 is YFSETQ. The CDR3 DNA reads TGCGCCAGCAGCCCCTCGGACACTTTTCGTAATGAAAAACTGTTTTTT. Protein: CASSPSDTFRNEKLFF.

The chain couples TRBV9 to TRBJ2-7; 7 bases are shared with TRBD2. The CDR3 is 15 amino acids. Germline values: CDR1 SGDLS, CDR2 YYNGEE. V lost 0 bases, J lost 0 bases, and 3 bases stayed unmatched. The CDR3 nucleotides read TGTGCCAGCAGCGTAGGGGGGGGGACCTCCTACGAGCAGTACTTC. This codes for CASSVGGGTSYEQYF.

This clone has a count of ten or more. This chain links TRBV5-1 with TRBJ1-2; unclear D gene. Trimming cost V 5 bases and J 0 bases, with 8 bases left between them. This CDR3 spans 13 amino acids. Germline V lookup: CDR1 SGHRS, CDR2 YFSETQ. CDR3 sequence reads: CASSEGPNYGYTF. In nucleotides, the CDR3 is TGCGCCAGCAGTGAAGGGCCTAACTATGGCTACACCTTC.